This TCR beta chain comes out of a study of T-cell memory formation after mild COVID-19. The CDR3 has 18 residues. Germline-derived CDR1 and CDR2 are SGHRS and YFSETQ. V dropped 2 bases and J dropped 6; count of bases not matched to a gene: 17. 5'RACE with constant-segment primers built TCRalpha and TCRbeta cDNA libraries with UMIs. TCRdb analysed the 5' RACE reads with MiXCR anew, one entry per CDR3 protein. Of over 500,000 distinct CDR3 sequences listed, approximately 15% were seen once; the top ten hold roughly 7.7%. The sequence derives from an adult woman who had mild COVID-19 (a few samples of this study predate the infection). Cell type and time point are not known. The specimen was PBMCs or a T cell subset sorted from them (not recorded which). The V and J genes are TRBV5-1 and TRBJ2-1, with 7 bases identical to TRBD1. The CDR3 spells CASSFGSPTGLTGNEQFF. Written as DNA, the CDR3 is TGCGCCAGCAGCTTTGGGTCCCCGACAGGGCTAACGGGCAATGAGCAGTTCTTC.